This T cell receptor beta chain is drawn from a study of shared clonotypes between healthy human individuals. Study information: CD8 memory received one plate per donor, CD8 naive two, CD4 memory three and CD4 naive three.

This clone has only one observation. Data came from immunoSEQ multiplex PCR; TCRdb stores just in-frame clones and leaves some out. The top ten clones hold roughly 0.39% of a sample with 2,500,000 or so clones, roughly 93% of them seen once. The sequenced sample was naive CD4+ T cells from PBMCs. Subset: CD45RA+ positively selected. The source is a man aged 18 to 29 in good health. Some clones in this sample may be carry-over from other donors' samples.

The CDR3 region has the DNA TGCGCCAGCAGCTTTAGTGACAGCTCCTACAATGAGCAGTTCTTC. This sequence encodes CASSFSDSSYNEQFF. This sequence joins TRBV5-1 and TRBJ2-1; the D gene is possibly TRBD1 (5 bases). The germline V and J ends were trimmed by 2 bases and 0 bases, with 9 bases remaining between them. CDR1 is SGHRS and CDR2 is YFSETQ in the germline V gene. This CDR3 has 15 residues.